This T cell receptor (beta chain) is from a study of T cells in Graves' hyperthyroidism and ophthalmopathy. Stable Graves' hyperthyroidism meant no ophthalmopathy progression within 18 months. The source material, RNA transcripts, was used to amplify TCR beta CDR3 regions. Primed by the HTBI set, a first-round RT-PCR was run on the TCR CDR3. TCRdb re-analysed the multiplex PCR reads in MiXCR, keeping a single row per CDR3 protein. Of about half a million distinct CDR3 sequences in the sample, about a fifth are singletons; the top ten hold approximately 26%. Trimming stripped 4 bases from V and 5 bases from J, with 12 bases between. CDR3 size: 13 residues. Germline V gene data show CDR1 as MNHEY and CDR2 as SMNVEV (reference sequence). This clonotype was recorded at least ten times.

The sample taken for sequencing was blood. This clonotype was obtained from a man between 18 and 29 years old with Graves' hyperthyroidism. The chain joins TRBV27 to TRBJ2-7; the D gene is possibly TRBD1 (5 bases). Written as DNA, the CDR3 is TGTGCCAGCAGTTCAATCGACAGCCACGAGCAGTACTTC. Its translation is CASSSIDSHEQYF.